Shown below are 18 T cell receptor beta chains from a single sample sequenced in a study of blood T cell repertoires in COVID-19. TCRdb's table, derived via immunoSEQ multiplex PCR, lists solely in-frame clones and lacks some. The table includes about 180,000 clones, about nine tenths detected once. Sequenced: peripheral blood. Receptor source: a man in his 70s with active or convalescent COVID-19.

The rearrangement uses TRBV7-9 and TRBJ1-5; possible D gene TRBD1, 5 bases. Trimming took 5 bases from V and 0 from J, leaving 8 bases between them. The V gene's germline CDR1 is SEHNR and CDR2 FQNEAQ (reference sequence). There are 14 residues in the CDR3. CDR3 loop: CASSPDSSNQPQHF. The CDR3 DNA reads TGTGCCAGCAGCCCCGACAGTAGCAATCAGCCCCAGCATTTT.

This chain uses TRBV18 with TRBJ2-2; a weak D match, TRBD1 (7 bases). The V gene's germline CDR1 is KGHSH and CDR2 LQKENI. V shed 4 bases and J shed 3 bases, with 12 bases lying between them. The CDR3 covers 15 residues. In DNA form, the CDR3 reads TGTGCCAGCTCACTGTCCAGGGGGGACACCGGGGAGCTGTTTTTT. The encoded protein is CASSLSRGDTGELFF.

The chain employs TRBV5-4 and TRBJ1-6, with D maybe TRBD1 (6 bases). Germline V gene lookup returns CDR1 SGHNT and CDR2 YYREEE (reference sequence). The germline V and J ends were trimmed by 0 bases and 8 bases, with 9 bases remaining between them. CDR3 length: 14 amino acids. CDR3 DNA sequence: TGTGCCAGCAGCTTGGTGGCAGGGGATTCACCCCTCCACTTT. It translates to CASSLVAGDSPLHF.

The CDR3 sequence is CASSEAGLGMYEQFF. Here the CDR3 DNA reads TGCGCCAGCAGTGAGGCGGGCCTGGGCATGTATGAGCAGTTCTTC. The V gene is TRBV10-1, the J gene TRBJ2-1; tentatively, D is TRBD2 (5 bases). Per the germline V gene, CDR1 is WNHNN and CDR2 is SYGVQD (reference sequence). The CDR3 length is 15 residues. V lost 2 bases and J lost 8, with 16 bases in between.

The chain recombines TRBV11-3 with TRBJ2-2; 7 bases match TRBD1. This CDR3 is built from 20 residues. The germline V gene encodes CDR1 SGHNT and CDR2 YENEEA. The V gene end was trimmed by 5 bases and the J gene end by 0 bases; junction bases not matched to a gene: 18. The CDR3 is CASSHTWTGEQATNTGELFF. CDR3 nucleotides: TGTGCCAGCAGCCATACCTGGACAGGCGAACAAGCCACGAACACCGGGGAGCTGTTTTTT.

Points on this clone: Its ends do not fully match the called genes, so a read error is possible. The gene calls are TRBV4-1 and TRBJ1-6; unclear D gene. Germline loops: CDR1 MGHRA, CDR2 YSYEKL. The CDR3 has 15 amino acids. The DNA for the CDR3 is TGCGCCAGCAGCCAAGATTGGTCCTATGATTCACCCCTCCACTTT. The encoded protein is CASSQDWSYDSPLHF.

The chain combines TRBV9 with TRBJ2-2; D perhaps matches TRBD1 (7 bases). CDR1 and CDR2 from the germline V gene are SGDLS and YYNGEE. The CDR3 contains 15 residues. With 6 bases removed from V and 5 bases from J, the gap between germline ends came to 17 bases. This CDR3 reads CASNPRTGGTGELFF. Here the CDR3 DNA reads TGTGCCAGCAACCCACGGACAGGAGGGACCGGGGAGCTGTTTTTT. Variable domain in full (rest from reference TRBV9 and TRBJ2-2): DSGVTQTPKHLITATGQRVTLRCSPRSGDLSVYWYQQSLDQGLQFLIQYYNGEERAKGNILERFSAQQFPDLHSELNLSSLELGDSALYFCASNPRTGGTGELFFGEGSRLTVL.

The chain's CDR3 is CASSLAISYRLESNEKLFF. CDR3 sequence (DNA): TGTGCCAGCAGCTTAGCTATCTCCTATCGACTGGAATCTAATGAAAAACTGTTTTTT. This chain joins TRBV7-6 and TRBJ1-4, with D uncertain. Trimming stripped 0 bases from V and 3 bases from J, with 20 bases between. The length of the CDR3 is 19 residues. Germline loops: CDR1 SGHVS, CDR2 FNYEAQ. Variable domain in full (rest from reference TRBV7-6 and TRBJ1-4): GAGVSQSPRYKVTKRGQDVALRCDPISGHVSLYWYRQALGQGPEFLTYFNYEAQQDKSGLPNDRFSAERPEGSISTLTIQRTEQRDSAMYRCASSLAISYRLESNEKLFFGSGTQLSVL.

The chain uses TRBV10-2 and TRBJ1-3; 8 bases map to TRBD1. With 0 bases clipped from V and 7 bases from J, the junction kept 5 bases outside the gene matches. CDR1 WSHSY and CDR2 SAAADI come from the germline V gene. This CDR3 region has 15 residues. The CDR3 region has the DNA TGCGCCAGCAGTGAGTCCAGGGGGCCGGAGAACACCATATATTTT. This encodes CASSESRGPENTIYF.

This clone was seen a single time. The chain has TRBV5-1 and TRBJ1-2; no clear D. The germline V gene has CDR1 SGHRS and CDR2 YFSETQ. V gave up 4 bases and J gave up 2 bases, with 12 bases separating them. The CDR3 is made up of 14 amino acids. CDR3 nucleotide sequence: TGCGCCAGCAGCCTCATGACAAGCAACTATGGCTACACCTTC. This gives the protein CASSLMTSNYGYTF.

Concerning this clone: This specimen includes other DNA sequences encoding the same CDR3. This rearrangement joins TRBV5-4 to TRBJ1-1, with unresolved D. V lost 0 bases to trimming and J lost 2 bases, with 5 bases between them. This CDR3 is 13 amino acids long. CDR1 and CDR2 from the germline V gene are SGHNT and YYREEE (reference sequence). CDR3 region: CASSLGLNTEAFF. The CDR3 DNA sequence: TGTGCCAGCAGCTTGGGACTAAACACTGAAGCTTTCTTT.

The chain combines TRBV21-1 with TRBJ2-3; TRBD2 is the table's D call, not checked against the DNA. TRBV21-1 is tagged as a pseudogene. CDR3 length: 18 amino acids. CDR3 in amino acids: CASSKGLSLAVSTDTQYF. In DNA, the CDR3 is TGTGCCAGCAGCAAAGGACTTTCTCTAGCGGTAAGCACAGATACGCAGTATTTT.

This chain uses TRBV18 with TRBJ1-1; no firm D call. The CDR3 spans 14 residues. Trimming pared 2 bases from V and 1 base from J, leaving 8 bases between. Germline CDR1 KGHSH, CDR2 LQKENI. The DNA for the CDR3 is TGTGCCAGCTCACCATCCCAGCGGAACACTGAAGCTTTCTTT. Residues: CASSPSQRNTEAFF.

This chain uses TRBV18 with TRBJ1-2; the D gene is possibly TRBD1 (6 bases). The germline V gene has CDR1 KGHSH and CDR2 LQKENI. V lost 4 bases to trimming and J lost 4 bases, with 16 bases between them. This CDR3 contains 15 residues. The CDR3 loop is CASSLLREGGYGYTF. The CDR3 DNA reads as TGTGCCAGCTCACTCCTAAGGGAAGGGGGCTATGGCTACACCTTC.

As DNA, the CDR3 is TGCGCCAGCAGCCCCACGGGACTCAGGAACACTGAAGCTTTCTTT. Translation gives CASSPTGLRNTEAFF. The chain uses TRBV4-3 and TRBJ1-1; TRBD1 might be the D (5 bases). This CDR3 is built from 15 residues. The germline CDR1 and CDR2 sequences are LGHNA and YSLEER. V shed 4 bases and J shed 1 base, with 13 bases lying between them.

The rearrangement uses TRBV5-1 and TRBJ1-1; a possible D gene is TRBD1 (6 bases). V was shortened by 5 bases and J by 4 bases, with 12 bases between the two germline ends. CDR1 is SGHRS, CDR2 YFSETQ, per germline. This CDR3 region has 13 residues. The DNA for the CDR3 is TGCGCCAGCAGTGGGCAGGGGATCACTGAAGCTTTCTTT. It specifies CASSGQGITEAFF.

The chain joins TRBV29-1 to TRBJ2-1; TRBD2 matches 12 bases. Germline V CDR1 and CDR2: SQVTM, ANQGSEA. This CDR3 comprises 17 residues. J was trimmed by 0 bases and V by 3 bases; bases with no gene match: 6. The chain's CDR3 is CSVDRLAGASSYNEQFF. CDR3 DNA sequence: TGCAGCGTTGATAGACTAGCGGGAGCGAGCTCCTACAATGAGCAGTTCTTC.

This sequence joins TRBV7-9 and TRBJ2-1; D perhaps matches TRBD1 (6 bases). Germline values: CDR1 SEHNR, CDR2 FQNEAQ (reference sequence). The CDR3 length is 15 residues. V lost 5 bases to trimming and J lost 3 bases, with 14 bases between them. CDR3 loop: CASSPLTGGYNEQFF. CDR3 nucleotides: TGTGCCAGCAGCCCCTTGACAGGCGGCTACAATGAGCAGTTCTTC.